This T cell receptor beta chain was observed in a study of blood T cells in healthy people across ages (dated by TCRdb to between 2015 and 2016). Broadly, across the study: Template switching captured roughly one uniquely barcoded TCR beta cDNA molecule per two T cells in model experiments. To avoid experimental bias, donors of different ages were spread randomly across the sequencing lanes. Age-related changes in TCR beta repertoire diversity were measured in the study by deep sequencing normalized with unique cDNA molecular identifiers. Two additional independent replicas of 1 million unique cDNA reads from the same blood draw were analyzed for two donors (one aged 18 to 30 and one aged 80 or older). Donors were grouped into four age groups: young (average about 15 years), middle-aged (approximately 41), aged (62) and long-lived (approximately 78). General findings and caveats noted by the study authors: Observed TCR beta diversity per million T cells fell roughly linearly with age, and a significant reduction was already apparent by age roughly 40. Compared with the aged group, more naive CD4+ T cells, fewer expanded clones and increased TCR diversity were shown by the long-lived group, suggesting age selection. Conclusive comparison of naive and antigen-experienced compartments was prevented by the profiling of bulk unsorted PBMCs. Estimates of total diversity from one million sequenced T cells were regarded as lower bounds and underestimates. Because the CMV infection status of the donors was unknown, age-related changes in expanded clonotypes may potentially have been confounded. The percentage of naive T cells measured by flow cytometry correlated strongly with observed TCR beta diversity.

The 39 donors, aged roughly 6 to 90 years, were systemically healthy Caucasian individuals from Russia. About 10 milliliters of peripheral blood were collected from each donor into EDTA-treated Vacutainer tubes. Ficoll-Paque density-gradient centrifugation was used to isolate PBMCs, with at least 6.5 million obtained per sample. Trizol reagent was used to extract total RNA from PBMCs, with at least 6 micrograms per sample. For every donor, flow cytometry on a PBMC aliquot measured the percentage of naive CD45RAhigh/CD27high T cells. The library was built by means of 5' RACE. Reads for this sample came from an Illumina HiSeq 2500. The second PCR ran for roughly 7 to 11 cycles and used a J-beta primer mix along with a sample-barcoded 5' primer. A template-switch 5' adaptor carrying 12 random nucleotides introduced a unique molecular identifier onto each TCR beta cDNA molecule. Each sample yielded at least 2.5 million CDR3-containing paired-end reads. The Mint cDNA synthesis kit, primed by a TRBC-specific oligonucleotide, was used to synthesize first-strand cDNA from all RNA. After uracil-DNA glycosylase treatment, a first 18-cycle PCR used universal primers M1SS and BC2_uni_R on all cDNA. In the source study's methods: Normalization of each sample was performed by random selection of 1 million high-quality reads, each carrying a distinct molecular identifier. Reads with shared molecular identifiers were discarded instead of being binned into consensus sequences. MiTCR, with a Q25 quality threshold and the strictest error-elimination algorithm, was used for CDR3 identification, clonotype clustering and error correction. A nonparametric unseen species model using Euler transformation provided a lower-bound estimate of total TCR beta diversity. The public reads were reanalyzed by TCRdb: fastp trimming at Q25, MiXCR alignment, in-frame beta chains only. Records with the same CDR3 protein are collapsed into one entry carrying the most frequent genes and DNA. Clone size and V and J calls follow TCRdb, not the original study. The sample records hundreds of thousands of distinct CDR3 sequences, more than 20% of which are singletons. Together, the top ten hold more than 3% of the sample.

Concerning this clonotype itself: The specificity of this receptor is unknown. Base-call qualities are not available, and no considerably larger clone is one nucleotide away.

Taken from the germline V gene (reference sequence), the CDR1 and CDR2 loops are DFQATT and SNEGSKA. V is reduced by 0 bases and J by 7 bases, leaving a spacing of 19 bases between them. Including cysteine and phenylalanine, the CDR3 has 16 amino acids. The only DNA kept is the CDR3, 48 bases in frame from the first base. The chain joins TRBV20-1 to TRBJ2-1, with a weak D call of TRBD2 (6 bases match). The sequencing input was blood. The clonotype was recovered from a man between 65 and 80 years old in good health. CDR3 sequence: CSARDPEGRGGNEQFF. In nucleotides, the sequence is TGCAGTGCTAGAGATCCCGAGGGACGAGGAGGGAATGAGCAGTTCTTC.